These 5 T cell receptor beta chains were sequenced from one sample in a study of vaccination effects on CD4 cells after COVID-19. The method was immunoSEQ multiplex PCR; TCRdb's version includes in-frame clones alone and lacks a portion of them. Here the sample spans 30,000 to 40,000 clones, 70% to 85% being singletons. Their specific antigens are unknown. Ahead of sequencing, the ViraFEST assay grew antigen-specific CD4+ T cells using viral peptide pools. The culture ran for 9 to 11 days, and then CD4+ T cells were isolated. Either the mRNA-1273 or the BNT162b2 vaccine was given to participants as two doses. The starting material was CD4+ T cells from PBMCs cultured with HCoV-NL63 spike peptides, obtained after COVID-19 vaccination. These receptors were taken from a human donor who received a COVID-19 vaccine. Some clones in this sample may be carry-over from other donors' samples.

The genes are TRBV27 and TRBJ1-2, with 7 bases lining up with TRBD1. The junction had 5 bases not matched to a gene; V was cut back by 1 base and J by 6 bases. The CDR3 spans 14 residues. Germline-derived CDR1 and CDR2 are MNHEY and SMNVEV (reference sequence). The chain's CDR3 is CASSLYGQENGYTF. CDR3 coding DNA: TGTGCCAGCAGTTTATATGGACAGGAGAATGGCTACACCTTC.

This chain joins TRBV7-3 and TRBJ2-3; 7 nucleotides match TRBD1. With 3 bases clipped from V and 5 bases from J, the junction kept 5 bases outside the gene matches. This CDR3 has 14 amino acids. Germline V gives CDR1 SGHTA, CDR2 FQGTGA. The CDR3 DNA is TGTGCCAGCAGCTTGGGACAGATAGGAGATACGCAGTATTTT. This gives the protein CASSLGQIGDTQYF.

CDR3 region: CASSQAGAAGNTIYF. CDR3 DNA sequence: TGTGCCAGCAGCCAAGCAGGGGCGGCTGGAAACACCATATATTTT. The chain links TRBV16 to TRBJ1-3; D perhaps matches TRBD1 (6 bases). The germline V and J ends were trimmed by 2 bases and 2 bases, with 10 bases remaining between them. The CDR3 spans 15 residues. The germline CDR1 and CDR2 sequences are KGHSY and FQNENV.

The rearrangement uses TRBV3-1 (or the pseudogene TRBV3-2) and TRBJ1-1; D possibly corresponds to TRBD1 (5 bases). CDR3 length equals 14 residues. V lost 2 bases, J lost 3 bases, and 10 bases lay in between. The germline V gene has CDR1 LGHDT and CDR2 YNNKEL (reference sequence). The CDR3 loop reads CASSQPGTDTEAFF. The CDR3 DNA follows: TGTGCCAGCAGCCAACCAGGGACTGACACTGAAGCTTTCTTT.

This chain links TRBV28 with TRBJ1-1; a possible D gene is TRBD1 (6 bases). V dropped 6 bases and J dropped 7 bases, with 12 bases sitting between them. Per germline, CDR1 MDHEN and CDR2 SYDVKM. The CDR3 extends over 12 amino acids. The CDR3 sequence is CASSRGWGEAFF. CDR3 sequence (DNA): TGTGCCAGCAGCAGGGGATGGGGTGAAGCTTTCTTT.